This TCR beta chain was observed in a study of early T cells in non-severe SARS-CoV-2 infection. Study information: Chains from this unsorted whole-blood bulk RNA could not be paired. General study points: A preference for anti-spike CD8 responses marked VDJdb matching, which missed private and CD4 specificities.

In the library, individual cDNA molecules carried attached unique molecular identifiers. TCRdb called the 5' RACE reads again in MiXCR, with one record for every CDR3 protein. The data contain tens of thousands of distinct CDR3 sequences, roughly 5.7% of them singletons. Notes on this clonotype: Its specificity is not known.

V lost 1 base and J 2 bases, leaving 9 bases between the germline ends. The germline V gene has CDR1 SGHTA and CDR2 FQGNSA. The CDR3 runs 14 residues. The sequencing input was whole blood. The receptor was isolated from an adult who was a healthcare worker with PCR-confirmed SARS-CoV-2 infection or an uninfected control (not recorded which). V and J are TRBV7-2 and TRBJ2-7; possibly TRBD1 for D (5 bases). CDR3 region: CASSLDRRPYEQYF. In DNA, the CDR3 is TGTGCCAGCAGCTTAGACAGGAGACCCTACGAGCAGTACTTC.